Listed below are T cell receptor beta chains from one sample, sequenced in a study of CD8 T cells in ankylosing spondylitis. A single record per CDR3 protein comes from TCRdb applying MiXCR to the 5' RACE reads. The repertoire holds about 510,000 distinct CDR3 sequences, approximately 5% seen once, with under 4.5% in the top ten. Material: blood, either unsorted or a sorted T cell fraction (not recorded which). Every receptor here comes from a male donor with ankylosing spondylitis. Both conserved end residues are part of each CDR3. The D gene is left open where the match is weak. Some rows mark clone size as missing; the rest say once, few, many or name a class of expanded clone.

clone_size: many
j_call: TRBJ2-1
v_call: TRBV4-3
d_call: -
cdr3_nt: TGCGCCAGCAGCGTACCCGGGACCTACAATGAGCAGTTCTTC
cdr3_aa: CASSVPGTYNEQFF

clone_size: -
j_call: TRBJ2-3
v_call: TRBV3-1
d_call: TRBD1
cdr3_nt: TGTGCCAGCAGCCTCCGGACAGGGGGTGGAGATACGCAGTATTTT
cdr3_aa: CASSLRTGGGDTQYF

clone_size: many
j_call: TRBJ2-1
v_call: TRBV5-1
d_call: TRBD1
cdr3_nt: TGCGCCAGCAGCTTGACACAGGGGAACAATGAGCAGTTCTTC
cdr3_aa: CASSLTQGNNEQFF

clone_size: many
j_call: TRBJ1-6
v_call: TRBV6-1
d_call: -
cdr3_nt: TGTGCCAGCAGTCGGTGGGGGGATAATTCACCCCTCCACTTT
cdr3_aa: CASSRWGDNSPLHF

clone_size: many
j_call: TRBJ1-6
v_call: TRBV20-1
d_call: TRBD1
cdr3_nt: TGCAGTGCTAGGAAGGGGGCGTCTAATTCACCCCTCCACTTT
cdr3_aa: CSARKGASNSPLHF

clone_size: many
j_call: TRBJ1-2
v_call: TRBV9
d_call: -
cdr3_nt: TGTGCCAGCAGCGTGATTCCGGGAGCTAACTATGGCTACACCTTC
cdr3_aa: CASSVIPGANYGYTF

clone_size: many
j_call: TRBJ1-2
v_call: TRBV6-2/TRBV6-3
d_call: -
cdr3_nt: TGTGCCAGCAGCCAGCTAATGTATGGCTACACCTTC
cdr3_aa: CASSQLMYGYTF

clone_size: -
j_call: TRBJ2-1
v_call: TRBV5-1
d_call: -
cdr3_nt: TGCGCCAGCAACCTCCAGGCTACTGGTGAGCAGTTCTTC
cdr3_aa: CASNLQATGEQFF

clone_size: many
j_call: TRBJ2-7
v_call: TRBV7-9
d_call: TRBD1
cdr3_nt: TGTGCCAGCAGCTCGTCCGGACAGGGGGCAGCCTACGAGCAGTACTTC
cdr3_aa: CASSSSGQGAAYEQYF

clone_size: many
j_call: TRBJ1-2
v_call: TRBV20-1
d_call: -
cdr3_nt: TGCAGTGCTAGAGGAGGGCCAGGGTGGAACTATGGCTACACCTTC
cdr3_aa: CSARGGPGWNYGYTF

clone_size: many
j_call: TRBJ1-4
v_call: TRBV7-9
d_call: -
cdr3_nt: TGTGCCAGCTCCTCGACAAGGGGAAATGAAAAACTGTTTTTT
cdr3_aa: CASSSTRGNEKLFF

clone_size: many
j_call: TRBJ2-5
v_call: TRBV20-1
d_call: -
cdr3_nt: TGCAGTGCACCAGGGGTGGGGGTGGAGACCCAGTACTTC
cdr3_aa: CSAPGVGVETQYF

clone_size: -
j_call: TRBJ2-1
v_call: TRBV19
d_call: -
cdr3_nt: TGTGCCAGCAAGGACTACTCCTACAATGAGCAGTTCTTC
cdr3_aa: CASKDYSYNEQFF